This T cell receptor (beta chain) originates from a study of blood T cells in healthy people across ages. V shed 7 bases, J shed 7 bases, and the junction held 7 bases outside the gene matches. CDR1 is SNHLY, CDR2 FYNNEI, per germline. This CDR3 spans 14 amino acids. Using a J-beta primer mix together with a sample-barcoded 5' primer, a second PCR was run for roughly 6 to 12 cycles. One entry per CDR3 protein results from TCRdb running MiXCR on the 5' RACE reads. The sample holds 850,000 to 1,000,000 distinct CDR3 sequences, around 49% seen once. This sequence joins TRBV2 and TRBJ1-4; 9 bases match TRBD1. This clonotype was obtained from a man in his thirties or forties in good health. Material for sequencing was blood. The CDR3 DNA follows: TGTGCCAGCATTCAAACAGGGGGCTCTGAAAAACTGTTTTTT. Translating gives CASIQTGGSEKLFF.